A single sample gave rise to the 14 T cell receptor beta chains below, sequenced in a study of cytomegalovirus exposure and HLA in healthy donors. The PCR had 60 Vbeta and 13 Jbeta primers. Measured with immunoSEQ multiplex PCR; TCRdb has only the in-frame clones, and not every one. The top ten hold approximately 3.1% of the sample, which has about 130,000 clones, roughly 82% seen once. Input material: PBMCs. Receptors were obtained from a woman between 18 and 30 years old in good health and CMV-seropositive.

The sample holds a few counts of this clone. The rearrangement uses TRBV5-1 and TRBJ2-2; 8 nucleotides line up with TRBD2. Germline V gene lookup returns CDR1 SGHRS and CDR2 YFSETQ. The CDR3 contains 14 residues. V shed 3 bases and J 5 bases; nucleotides not matched to a gene: 3. CDR3 amino acids: CASSSASGTGELFF. DNA of the CDR3: TGCGCCAGCAGCTCGGCTAGCGGGACCGGGGAGCTGTTTTTT.

The chain couples TRBV2 to TRBJ1-6, with TRBD1 matching 7 bases. There are 15 residues in the CDR3. Germline trimming cut 4 bases from V and 7 bases from J; bases unmatched to any gene: 7. Germline values: CDR1 SNHLY, CDR2 FYNNEI. Written as DNA, the CDR3 is TGTGCCAGCAGTGCCGACGCCAGGGGGAATTCACCCCTCCACTTT. This codes for CASSADARGNSPLHF.

The V gene is TRBV7-9, the J gene TRBJ1-1, with D unclear. The length of the CDR3 is 14 residues. CDR1 and CDR2 (germline): SEHNR, FQNEAQ (reference sequence). Deletions cut 5 bases from V and 0 bases from J, with 10 bases between. The CDR3 loop is CASSAPSVNTEAFF. CDR3 DNA sequence: TGTGCCAGCAGCGCCCCCAGTGTGAACACTGAAGCTTTCTTT.

The chain links TRBV19 to TRBJ2-5; the match to TRBD1 covers 9 bases. V shed 5 bases, J shed 2 bases, and the junction held 3 bases outside the gene matches. Germline V lookup: CDR1 LNHDA, CDR2 SQIVND (reference sequence). The CDR3 has 14 amino acids. The CDR3 DNA reads as TGTGCCAGTAGTCTGGGACAGGGACAAGAGACCCAGTACTTC. It codes for CASSLGQGQETQYF.

About this clone itself: The identical CDR3 is also encoded by other nucleotide sequences in the sample. The rearrangement links TRBV18 to TRBJ1-1, with D maybe TRBD1 (5 bases). The V gene's germline CDR1 is KGHSH and CDR2 LQKENI. The CDR3 loop spans 13 amino acids. The V gene lost 4 bases and the J gene lost 3 bases, with 9 bases spanning the gap. CDR3 sequence: CASSQGLDTEAFF. The CDR3 DNA is TGTGCCAGCTCACAGGGGTTGGACACTGAAGCTTTCTTT. The full variable domain, in which reference TRBV18 and TRBJ1-1 provide the parts outside the CDR3, is NAGVMQNPRHLVRRRGQEARLRCSPMKGHSHVYWYRQLPEEGLKFMVYLQKENIIDESGMPKERFSAEFPKEGPSILRIQQVVRGDSAAYFCASSQGLDTEAFFGQGTRLTVV.

The chain has TRBV4-1 and TRBJ1-5; D is possibly TRBD1 (5 bases). Trimming removed 5 bases from V and 3 bases from J, with 11 bases in between. This CDR3 spans 14 amino acids. Germline V gene lookup returns CDR1 MGHRA and CDR2 YSYEKL. The CDR3 DNA follows: TGCGCCAGCAGCGTAGGGGTGAACAATCAGCCCCAGCATTTT. Translated, it gives CASSVGVNNQPQHF.

The rearrangement uses TRBV2 and TRBJ2-5; 9 nucleotides line up with TRBD2. Germline loops: CDR1 SNHLY, CDR2 FYNNEI. The CDR3 loop spans 14 amino acids. The junction had 3 bases not matched to a gene; V was cut back by 1 base and J by 6 bases. The CDR3 bases are TGTGCCAGCAGTGAAGGTCTAGCGGGGAAGACCCAGTACTTC. This sequence encodes CASSEGLAGKTQYF.

V and J are TRBV2 and TRBJ1-3; D possibly corresponds to TRBD1 (6 bases). Trimming shortened V by 9 bases and J by 0 bases, and 12 bases separated the two germline ends. The CDR3 has 14 amino acids. Germline V gene data show CDR1 as SNHLY and CDR2 as FYNNEI. The chain's CDR3 is CARQGRASGNTIYF. The CDR3 DNA sequence: TGTGCCAGGCAGGGGAGGGCCTCTGGAAACACCATATATTTT.

The chain uses TRBV5-1 and TRBJ2-1; D might be TRBD2 (7 bases). The CDR3 spans 16 residues. Trimming pared 7 bases from V and 1 base from J, leaving 18 bases between. Germline CDR1 and CDR2: SGHRS and YFSETQ. CDR3 region: CASDPGGGGSYNEQFF. CDR3 nucleotides: TGCGCCAGCGACCCCGGGGGAGGGGGATCCTACAATGAGCAGTTCTTC.

This chain links TRBV25-1 with TRBJ2-3, with 10 bases identical to TRBD1. This CDR3 comprises 14 residues. Looked up from germline, CDR1 is MGHDK and CDR2 is SYGVNS. The junction had 4 bases not matched to a gene; V was cut back by 6 bases and J by 4 bases. The CDR3 nucleotides read TGTGCCAGCAGGGGACAGGGGTTTCCAGATACGCAGTATTTT. This translates into CASRGQGFPDTQYF.

The J gene is TRBJ1-6, the V gene TRBV10-3; 9 bases fit TRBD1. CDR3 length: 15 residues. J lost 8 bases, V lost 2 bases, and 4 bases had no gene match. Germline V CDR1 and CDR2: ENHRY, SYGVKD. CDR3 amino acids: CAISEKGTGYSPLHF. Here the CDR3 DNA reads TGTGCCATCAGTGAGAAAGGGACAGGGTATTCACCCCTCCACTTT.

V usage is TRBV5-1 and J usage is TRBJ2-2; D is uncertain. The V end lost 5 bases, the J end lost 7 bases, and 12 bases lay between the germline ends. CDR3 length: 13 residues. CDR1 SGHRS and CDR2 YFSETQ come from the germline V gene. CDR3 coding DNA: TGCGCCAGCAGTTACGGCCAGGACGGGGAGCTGTTTTTT. It specifies CASSYGQDGELFF.

The gene calls are TRBV12-5 and TRBJ1-2; possible D gene TRBD1, 5 bases. From germline, CDR1 is LGHNT and CDR2 FRNRAP. The length of the CDR3 is 15 residues. V lost 1 base to trimming and J lost 6 bases, with 15 bases between them. The CDR3 coding sequence is TGTGCTAGTGGTTTGGGGGGTGACGGGGGTGATGGCTACACCTTC. It codes for CASGLGGDGGDGYTF.

V is TRBV15 and J is TRBJ2-5; 8 bases agree with TRBD1. The germline V gene has CDR1 LNHNV and CDR2 YYDKDF (reference sequence). J was trimmed by 4 bases and V by 2 bases; bases with no gene match: 18. The CDR3 contains 19 residues. The CDR3 here is CATSRLSSGGTGPRETQYF. In nucleotides, the CDR3 is TGTGCCACCAGCAGACTATCGAGTGGGGGGACAGGTCCTCGAGAGACCCAGTACTTC.